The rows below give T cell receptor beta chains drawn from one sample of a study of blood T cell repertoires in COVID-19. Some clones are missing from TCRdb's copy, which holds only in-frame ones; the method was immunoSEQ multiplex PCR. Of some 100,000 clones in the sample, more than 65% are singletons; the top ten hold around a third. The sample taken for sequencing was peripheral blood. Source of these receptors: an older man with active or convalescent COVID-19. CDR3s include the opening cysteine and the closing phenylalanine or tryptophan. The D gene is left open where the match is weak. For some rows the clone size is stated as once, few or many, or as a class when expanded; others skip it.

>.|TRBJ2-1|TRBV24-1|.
TGTGCCACCAGTGATTTTACGGAGAGCTCCTACAATGAGCAGTTCTTC
CATSDFTESSYNEQFF
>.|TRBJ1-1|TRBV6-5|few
TGTGCCAGCTCAAGAGGGAACAGGGTGAACACTGAAGCTTTCTTT
CASSRGNRVNTEAFF
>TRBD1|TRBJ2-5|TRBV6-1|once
TGTGCCAGCACCTGGGGACAGGGAGAGACCCAGTACTTC
CASTWGQGETQYF
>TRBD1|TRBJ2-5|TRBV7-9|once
TGTGCCAGCAGCTCTCGGACAGGGGTCGGAGAGACCCAGTACTTC
CASSSRTGVGETQYF
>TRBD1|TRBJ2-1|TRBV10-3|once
TGTGCCATCAGTGAGTTCCCAGGGGGTTCCAATGAGCAGTTCTTC
CAISEFPGGSNEQFF
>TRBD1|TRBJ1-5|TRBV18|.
TGTGCCAGCTCACCTTCTCCCGGGACAGGGGAACAGCCCCAGCATTTT
CASSPSPGTGEQPQHF
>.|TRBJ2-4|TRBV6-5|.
TGTGCCAGCAACCCCTACAGGGAAAACATTCAGTACTTC
CASNPYRENIQYF
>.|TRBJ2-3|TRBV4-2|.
TGTGCCAGCAGCCAGGTCGGAGGCAGCACAGATACGCAGTATTTT
CASSQVGGSTDTQYF
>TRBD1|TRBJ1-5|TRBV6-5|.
TGTGCCAGCAAAAGGGGGCAGGGCAATCAGCCCCAGCATTTT
CASKRGQGNQPQHF
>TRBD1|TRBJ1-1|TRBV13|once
TGTGCCAGCAGCATCCAACAGGGGATGAACACTGAAGCTTTCTTT
CASSIQQGMNTEAFF
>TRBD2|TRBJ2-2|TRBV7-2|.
TGTGCCAGCAGTTTAGAGGCACAGTTGGGGGGGTTATCCGGGGAGCTGTTTTTT
CASSLEAQLGGLSGELFF
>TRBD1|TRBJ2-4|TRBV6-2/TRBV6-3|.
TGTGCCAGCAGCTCAACAGGGGGACTAGCCAAAAACATTCAGTACTTC
CASSSTGGLAKNIQYF
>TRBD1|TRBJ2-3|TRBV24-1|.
TGTGCCACCAGTGATTTGCCCCAGGGGGGCACAGATACGCAGTATTTT
CATSDLPQGGTDTQYF
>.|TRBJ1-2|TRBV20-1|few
TGCAGTGCTAGAGATATGGGCTACACCTTC
CSARDMGYTF
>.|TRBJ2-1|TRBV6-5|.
TGTGCCAGCAGGGAGTCCACCACCCACAATGAGCAGTTCTTC
CASRESTTHNEQFF
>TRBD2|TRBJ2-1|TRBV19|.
TGTGCCAGTAGTACTACGGGAGGCAATGAGCAGTTCTTC
CASSTTGGNEQFF
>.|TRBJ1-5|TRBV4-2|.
TGTGCCAGCAGCCAAGTGTCAGGGTACCAGCCCCAGCATTTT
CASSQVSGYQPQHF
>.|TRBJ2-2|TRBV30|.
TGTGCCTGGAGCACGGGTTATCCCGGGGAGCTGTTTTTT
CAWSTGYPGELFF
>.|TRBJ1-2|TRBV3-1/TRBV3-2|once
TGTGCCAGCAGCCAAGGGACAGCCAACTCCTATGGCTACACCTTC
CASSQGTANSYGYTF
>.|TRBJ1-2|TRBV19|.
TGTGCCAGTAGTATCGGCGGCCTAGGGGGCTATGGCTACACCTTC
CASSIGGLGGYGYTF
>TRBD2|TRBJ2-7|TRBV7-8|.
TGTGCCAGCAGCTTATTGGGAGGGACTGTTGGCGAGCAGTACTTC
CASSLLGGTVGEQYF
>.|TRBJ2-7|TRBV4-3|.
TGCGCCAGCAGCCAAGATAGGGCAGGGCGCTCCTACGAGCAGTACTTC
CASSQDRAGRSYEQYF
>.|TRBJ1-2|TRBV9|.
TGTGCCAGCAGCGTAAATGTCCGTCCTTCTAACTATGGCTACACCTTC
CASSVNVRPSNYGYTF
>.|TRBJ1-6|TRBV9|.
TGTGCCAGCAGCGTAGCAGGGGATTCACCCCTCCACTTT
CASSVAGDSPLHF
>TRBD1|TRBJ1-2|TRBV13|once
TGTGCCAGCAGTCAGGGGGACGCAAGCTATGGCTACACCTTC
CASSQGDASYGYTF
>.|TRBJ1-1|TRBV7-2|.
TGTGCCAGCAGCTCCTTAACGGGGGGGCAGGCCGACACTGAAGCTTTCTTT
CASSSLTGGQADTEAFF
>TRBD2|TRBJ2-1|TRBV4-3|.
TGCGCCAGCAGCCGAGGACTAGCGGGGGGCGCCTTTTATAATGAGCAGTTCTTC
CASSRGLAGGAFYNEQFF
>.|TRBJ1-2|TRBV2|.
TGTGCCAGCAGTGGCACGGGGGGCGATGGCTACACCTTC
CASSGTGGDGYTF
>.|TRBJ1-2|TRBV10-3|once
TGTGCCATCAGTCGGGTCGGAGATAACTATGGCTACACCTTC
CAISRVGDNYGYTF
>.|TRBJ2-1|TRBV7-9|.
TGTGCCAGCAGCACTACCCAGGGCCCCTACAATGAGCAGTTCTTC
CASSTTQGPYNEQFF
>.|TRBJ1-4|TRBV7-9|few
TGTGCCAGCACATACGGCGGGTCGAAGAATGAAAAACTGTTTTTT
CASTYGGSKNEKLFF
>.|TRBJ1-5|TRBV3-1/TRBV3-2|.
TGTGCCAGCAGCTCCGGGGGTCAGCCCCAGCATTTT
CASSSGGQPQHF
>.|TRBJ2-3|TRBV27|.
TGTGCCAGCAGTTTGGGCAGGGGGGCAGATACGCAGTATTTT
CASSLGRGADTQYF
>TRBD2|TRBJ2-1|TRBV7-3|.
TGTGCCAGCAGCTCAGCGGGAGGGCACGATGAGCAGTTCTTC
CASSSAGGHDEQFF
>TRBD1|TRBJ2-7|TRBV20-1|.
TGCAAGCTGGGACAGGGATACGAGCAGTACTTC
CKLGQGYEQYF
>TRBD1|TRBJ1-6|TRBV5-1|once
TGCGCCAGCAGCTTGGCATCGGGACAGGGCAATTCACCCCTCCACTTT
CASSLASGQGNSPLHF
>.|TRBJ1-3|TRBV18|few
TGTGCCAGCTCACCCGGGAAGAAAGATGGAAACACCATATATTTT
CASSPGKKDGNTIYF
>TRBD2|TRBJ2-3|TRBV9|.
TGTGCCAGCAGCCCCCCCGCCGCTAGCGGGGGAGCAGATACGCAGTATTTT
CASSPPAASGGADTQYF
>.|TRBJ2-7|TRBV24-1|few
TGTGCCACCAGTGATTCCTCGGCGGCCGAGCAGTACTTC
CATSDSSAAEQYF
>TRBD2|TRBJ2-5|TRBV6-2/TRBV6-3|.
TGTGCCAGCAGTCGGGGACTAGCGACCCTGGCTAAGGAAGAGACCCAGTACTTC
CASSRGLATLAKEETQYF
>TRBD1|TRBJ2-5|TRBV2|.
TGTGCCAGCAGTGCAGAGACAGGGGCTGGGGAGACCCAGTACTTC
CASSAETGAGETQYF
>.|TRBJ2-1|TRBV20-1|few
TGCAGTGCTAGTAGGCGGCAAAATGAGCAGTTCTTC
CSASRRQNEQFF
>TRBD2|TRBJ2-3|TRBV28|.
TGTGCCAGCAGTTTATGGGGGGGGAACACAGATACGCAGTATTTT
CASSLWGGNTDTQYF
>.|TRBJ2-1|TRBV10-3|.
TGTGCCATCGGGCCAGGTGGGGAGCAGTTCTTC
CAIGPGGEQFF
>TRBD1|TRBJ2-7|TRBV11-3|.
TGTGCCAGCAGCTTTACGGGACAGCCCTACGAGCAGTACTTC
CASSFTGQPYEQYF
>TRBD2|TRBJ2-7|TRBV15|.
TGTGCCACCAGCAGACCCACTAGCGTTTCCTACGAGCAGTACTTC
CATSRPTSVSYEQYF
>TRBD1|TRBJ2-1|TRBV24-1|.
TGTGCCACCAGTGGAAGGGGGCGCACCTACAATGAGCAGTTCTTC
CATSGRGRTYNEQFF
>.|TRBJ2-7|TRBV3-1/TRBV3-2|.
TGTGCCAGCAGCCACCAGGGTTATGACTACGAGCAGTACTTC
CASSHQGYDYEQYF
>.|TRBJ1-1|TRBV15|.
TGTGCCACCAGCAGAGATGCGGTTCCGAACACTGAAGCTTTCTTT
CATSRDAVPNTEAFF
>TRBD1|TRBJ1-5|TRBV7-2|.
TGTGCCAGCAGCTTCGGACAGGGGGGTCAATGGCCCCAGCATTTT
CASSFGQGGQWPQHF
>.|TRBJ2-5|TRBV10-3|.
TGTGCCATCAGTGAGTCGGCCCTTCAGTACCAAGAGACCCAGTACTTC
CAISESALQYQETQYF
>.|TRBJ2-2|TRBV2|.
TGTGCCAGCAGCAGGGGAGCCGGGGAGCTGTTTTTT
CASSRGAGELFF
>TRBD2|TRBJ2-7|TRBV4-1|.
TGCGCCAGCAGCCAGGGACTAGCGGGAGTTGTTCATTACGAGCAGTACTTC
CASSQGLAGVVHYEQYF
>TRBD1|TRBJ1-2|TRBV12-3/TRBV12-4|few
TGTGCCAGCAGTCGACAGGGTGGCTACACCTTC
CASSRQGGYTF
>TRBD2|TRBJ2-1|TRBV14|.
TGTGCCAGCAGCTACTCCCCCTTCACTAGCGCCTTTAGCTCCTACAATGAGCAGTTCTTC
CASSYSPFTSAFSSYNEQFF
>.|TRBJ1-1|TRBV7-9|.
TGTGCCAGCAGCTTAGAATCAAACACTGAAGCTTTCTTT
CASSLESNTEAFF